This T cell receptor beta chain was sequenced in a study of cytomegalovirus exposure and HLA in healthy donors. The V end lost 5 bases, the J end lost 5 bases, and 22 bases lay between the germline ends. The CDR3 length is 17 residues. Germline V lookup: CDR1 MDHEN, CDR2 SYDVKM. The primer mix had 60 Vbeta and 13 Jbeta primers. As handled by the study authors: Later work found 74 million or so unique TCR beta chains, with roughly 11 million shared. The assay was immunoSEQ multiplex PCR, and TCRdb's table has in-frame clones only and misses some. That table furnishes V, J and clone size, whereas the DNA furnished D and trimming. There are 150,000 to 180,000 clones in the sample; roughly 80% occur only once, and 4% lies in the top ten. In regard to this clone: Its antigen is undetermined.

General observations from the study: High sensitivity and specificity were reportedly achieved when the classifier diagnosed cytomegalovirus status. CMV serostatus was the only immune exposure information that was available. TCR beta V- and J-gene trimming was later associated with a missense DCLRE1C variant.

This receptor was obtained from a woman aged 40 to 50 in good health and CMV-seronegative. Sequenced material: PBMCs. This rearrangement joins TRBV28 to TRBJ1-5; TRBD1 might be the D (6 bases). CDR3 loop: CASSPRPGGLGYQPQHF. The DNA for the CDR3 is TGTGCCAGCAGTCCCCGGCCTGGGGGCTTGGGGTATCAGCCCCAGCATTTT.